The sequence of this T cell receptor (beta chain) was determined in a study of T-cell reconstitution after alpha-beta-depleted transplantation in children. Unique molecular identifiers were incorporated when the TCRbeta library was constructed. MiXCR, applied by TCRdb to the PCR reads, yields one record per CDR3 protein. Altogether a few hundred thousand distinct CDR3 sequences are present, roughly an eighth being singletons, with the ten largest covering about 6%. The V and J ends lost 4 bases and 6 bases, in that order; junction bases with no gene match: 13. The CDR3 consists of 16 residues. In germline, CDR1 is SEHNR, CDR2 FQNEAQ (reference sequence).

Here the sequenced sample was PBMCs from the stem cell graft donor, taken from the stem cell graft. The source of this sequence is a human donor who donated a stem cell graft to a child with combined immunodeficiency. The chain combines TRBV7-9 with TRBJ2-7; 9 nucleotides agree with TRBD2. The CDR3 is CASSSQRGGDVFEQYF. CDR3 coding DNA: TGTGCCAGCAGCTCCCAGCGCGGGGGGGATGTTTTCGAGCAGTACTTC.